A single TCR beta chain is shown here with its context. TCRdb's table, derived via immunoSEQ multiplex PCR, lists solely in-frame clones and lacks some. In the table there are 95,000 to 150,000 clones, around 87% of which are singletons. Trimming removed 3 bases from V and 4 bases from J, with 11 bases in between. The CDR3 has 14 residues. From germline, CDR1 is SNHLY and CDR2 FYNNEI. This entry belongs to a study of blood T cell repertoires in COVID-19. Study-wide background: Both acute and convalescent COVID-19 samples were obtained from the United States, Italy and Spain. PBMCs, B-cell-depleted T cells, or T cells were the source of the cDNA or gDNA that made up the material.

The chain is built from TRBV2 and TRBJ2-3, with a possible D match to TRBD1 (6 bases). Sequencing was performed on peripheral blood. This clonotype originated in a woman in her seventies with acute or convalescent COVID-19. The CDR3 DNA reads TGTGCCAGCAGTGAGGTGGGGGCGGCAGATACGCAGTATTTT. Amino acid sequence: CASSEVGAADTQYF.